The 16 T cell receptor beta chains listed next were all sequenced from one sample in a study of shared clonotypes between healthy human individuals. The repertoire was sequenced with immunoSEQ multiplex PCR; TCRdb's copy has only in-frame clones and lacks some. The table has 1.5 million to 1.9 million clones, roughly 98% seen once; the top ten hold 0.45%. The source material was naive CD4+ T cells sorted from blood. Subset described: CD45RA+ positively selected. Source of these receptors: a man aged 25-45 years in good health.

The chain employs TRBV28 and TRBJ2-3, with 9 bases fitting TRBD2. The CDR3 contains 16 residues. The V and J ends lost 3 bases and 3 bases, in that order; junction bases with no gene match: 7. Germline V gives CDR1 MDHEN, CDR2 SYDVKM. CDR3 sequence (DNA): TGTGCCAGCAGTTTGGCTAGCGGGATGGTGACAGATACGCAGTATTTT. This sequence encodes CASSLASGMVTDTQYF.

The V call is TRBV11-2, the J call TRBJ2-7; D not certain. V was clipped by 4 bases and J by 1 base, with 20 bases between them. Germline values: CDR1 SGHAT, CDR2 FQNNGV. This CDR3 is 17 amino acids long. This chain's CDR3 is CASSSYNRVGLSYEQYF. CDR3 sequence (DNA): TGTGCCAGCAGCTCTTACAACAGAGTCGGTTTGTCCTACGAGCAGTACTTC.

The chain couples TRBV19 to TRBJ2-1; 8 positions match TRBD2. Germline values: CDR1 LNHDA, CDR2 SQIVND (reference sequence). V lost 5 bases to trimming and J lost 9 bases; unmatched junction nucleotides: 15. The length of the CDR3 is 16 residues. CDR3 protein: CASSELAGLGEVEQFF. The DNA for the CDR3 is TGTGCCAGTAGTGAATTAGCGGGGTTAGGTGAGGTTGAGCAGTTCTTC.

A remark on this clone: Other nucleotide sequences in the sample specify the same CDR3. The rearrangement links TRBV5-1 to TRBJ2-1; TRBD2 aligns across 10 bases. This CDR3 comprises 15 residues. V shed 3 bases and J 0 bases; nucleotides not matched to a gene: 0. Germline assignment: CDR1 SGHRS and CDR2 YFSETQ. CDR3 nucleotide sequence: TGCGCCAGCAGCTCTAGCGGGAGCTCCTACAATGAGCAGTTCTTC. Translating it yields CASSSSGSSYNEQFF.

With respect to this clone: In the same sample, other DNA sequences code for this CDR3. V usage is TRBV6-5 and J usage is TRBJ2-2, with a tentative D call TRBD2 (5 bases). The CDR3 is 12 amino acids. With 6 bases removed from V and 4 bases from J, the gap between germline ends came to 6 bases. The germline V gene has CDR1 MNHEY and CDR2 SVGAGI. CDR3 in amino acids: CASSRGTGELFF. The CDR3 nucleotides read TGTGCCAGCAGCCGGGGCACCGGGGAGCTGTTTTTT.

The chain couples TRBV11-3 to TRBJ2-1, with a tentative D call TRBD2 (5 bases). The CDR3 has 13 amino acids. Trimming took 5 bases from V and 9 from J, leaving 14 bases between them. Germline CDR1 SGHNT, CDR2 YENEEA. The CDR3 DNA reads TGTGCCAGCAGCCAAACTAGGACGAGTGAGCAGTTCTTC. Translated: CASSQTRTSEQFF. The full variable domain, completed using reference TRBV11-3 and TRBJ2-1, is EAGVVQSPRYKIIEKKQPVAFWCNPISGHNTLYWYLQNLGQGPELLIRYENEEAVDDSQLPKDRFSAERLKGVDSTLKIQPAELGDSAVYLCASSQTRTSEQFFGPGTRLTVL.

V gene TRBV15 combines with J gene TRBJ2-3, with TRBD2 matching 10 bases. Germline V gene lookup returns CDR1 LNHNV and CDR2 YYDKDF (reference sequence). The ends lost 1 base at V and 0 bases at J; junction bases unmatched: 7. The CDR3 has 18 amino acids. In nucleotides, the CDR3 is TGTGCCACCAGCAGAGTCCTAGCGGGAGCATCTAGCACAGATACGCAGTATTTT. This codes for CATSRVLAGASSTDTQYF.

Regarding this clone: Within the sample, other DNA sequences also encode this same CDR3. The chain carries TRBV9 and TRBJ2-3; 11 bases agree with TRBD2. The germline V gene has CDR1 SGDLS and CDR2 YYNGEE. The CDR3 is 15 residues long. With V trimmed by 3 bases and J by 2 bases, 2 bases remained unmatched. The CDR3 region is CASSGTSGYTDTQYF. CDR3 in DNA: TGTGCCAGCAGCGGGACTAGCGGGTACACAGATACGCAGTATTTT. Full variable domain (rest looked up from reference TRBV9 and TRBJ2-3): DSGVTQTPKHLITATGQRVTLRCSPRSGDLSVYWYQQSLDQGLQFLIQYYNGEERAKGNILERFSAQQFPDLHSELNLSSLELGDSALYFCASSGTSGYTDTQYFGPGTRLTVL.

The gene calls are TRBV5-4 and TRBJ2-2; 13 bases fit TRBD2. V dropped 3 bases and J dropped 0; count of bases not matched to a gene: 5. The CDR3 is made up of 18 amino acids. Germline CDR1 reads SGHNT; CDR2 reads YYREEE (reference sequence). The CDR3 loop reads CASSSGLAGPSNTGELFF. CDR3 coding DNA: TGTGCCAGCAGCTCGGGACTAGCGGGGCCTTCGAACACCGGGGAGCTGTTTTTT.

The J gene is TRBJ2-2, the V gene TRBV7-9, with D possibly TRBD2 on 5 matching bases. Looked up from germline, CDR1 is SEHNR and CDR2 is FQNEAQ (reference sequence). The V and J ends lost 1 base and 2 bases respectively, with 8 bases between them. The CDR3 totals 15 residues. The CDR3, as DNA: TGTGCCAGCAGCTTAGGAGAGGGAAACACCGGGGAGCTGTTTTTT. As protein: CASSLGEGNTGELFF. The entire variable domain, with the rest obtained from reference TRBV7-9 and TRBJ2-2, is as follows: DTGVSQNPRHKITKRGQNVTFRCDPISEHNRLYWYRQTLGQGPEFLTYFQNEAQLEKSRLLSDRFSAERPKGSFSTLEIQRTEQGDSAMYLCASSLGEGNTGELFFGEGSRLTVL.

The rearrangement joins TRBV11-3 to TRBJ2-3, with D maybe TRBD2 (5 bases). V was cut by 5 bases and J by 4 bases, with 16 bases left in between. Germline lookup yields CDR1 SGHNT and CDR2 YENEEA. CDR3 length: 15 residues. CDR3 sequence: CASSATGVRADTQYF. CDR3 sequence (DNA): TGTGCCAGCAGCGCAACCGGGGTAAGGGCAGATACGCAGTATTTT.

The V and J genes are TRBV6-5 and TRBJ1-4; 10 bases line up with TRBD1. Unmatched junction bases numbered 4, after V lost 4 bases and J lost 2 bases. The CDR3 has 16 residues. Germline values: CDR1 MNHEY, CDR2 SVGAGI. The CDR3 coding sequence is TGTGCCAGCAGTTCGGGACAGGGGCCGACTAATGAAAAACTGTTTTTT. Amino acid sequence: CASSSGQGPTNEKLFF.

The V gene is TRBV5-6, the J gene TRBJ2-5, with 8 bases aligning to TRBD1. V dropped 4 bases and J dropped 5; count of bases not matched to a gene: 7. The length of the CDR3 is 14 residues. Germline V gene data show CDR1 as SGHDT and CDR2 as YYEEEE. The CDR3 spells CASSGTGGFETQYF. The DNA of the CDR3 is TGTGCCAGCAGCGGAACAGGGGGTTTCGAGACCCAGTACTTC.

This rearrangement joins TRBV19 to TRBJ1-1; 11 bases are a match to TRBD1. Germline V gene sequence: CDR1 LNHDA, CDR2 SQIVND (reference sequence). Unmatched junction bases numbered 4, after V lost 6 bases and J lost 4 bases. This CDR3 region has 14 residues. Here the CDR3 DNA reads TGTGCCAGTAGAAGAGGGACAGGGGGCACTGAAGCTTTCTTT. This codes for CASRRGTGGTEAFF.

The V gene is TRBV11-3, the J gene TRBJ2-3, with unresolved D. The ends were cut back, 6 bases at V and 3 bases at J, with 7 bases in the middle. The CDR3 contains 12 residues. In germline, CDR1 is SGHNT, CDR2 YENEEA. The CDR3 reads CASSANTDTQYF. CDR3 sequence (DNA): TGTGCCAGCAGTGCAAATACAGATACGCAGTATTTT. The full variable domain, with the rest looked up from reference TRBV11-3 and TRBJ2-3, is EAGVVQSPRYKIIEKKQPVAFWCNPISGHNTLYWYLQNLGQGPELLIRYENEEAVDDSQLPKDRFSAERLKGVDSTLKIQPAELGDSAVYLCASSANTDTQYFGPGTRLTVL.

This clone is a singleton in its sample. V is TRBV28 and J is TRBJ1-2; 7 nucleotides agree with TRBD1. The CDR3 runs 16 residues. From germline, CDR1 is MDHEN and CDR2 SYDVKM. V shed 4 bases and J 6 bases; nucleotides not matched to a gene: 14. The CDR3 is CASSSARGSASHGYTF. In DNA form, the CDR3 reads TGTGCCAGCAGTTCAGCCAGGGGGAGCGCTTCGCATGGCTACACCTTC.